This T cell receptor (beta chain) was sequenced in a study of blood T cells in healthy people across ages. The CDR3 is made up of 16 amino acids. Unmatched junction bases numbered 11, after V lost 6 bases and J lost 1 base. The V gene's germline CDR1 is DFQATT and CDR2 SNEGSKA (reference sequence). The study isolated at least 7 million PBMCs from each sample. Sample-barcoded 5' priming and a J-beta primer mix drove a second PCR of roughly 7 to 11 cycles. One entry per CDR3 protein, called by TCRdb with MiXCR from the 5' RACE reads. The sample yields approximately 1,100,000 distinct CDR3 sequences, roughly 45% seen once.

This chain uses TRBV20-1 with TRBJ2-1, with TRBD2 identical over 8 bases. This TCR was recovered from a woman aged 55-75 years in good health. The sample comprised blood. The CDR3 nucleotides are TGCAGTGCCCCCCTAGCGGGCCTAGCGTCCTACAATGAGCAGTTCTTC. Its protein product is CSAPLAGLASYNEQFF.